The text below deals with one T cell receptor beta chain. Its cognate antigen is unknown. This entry comes from a study of monozygotic twins with inflammatory bowel disease. Findings and limits, study-wide: Using the inverse Simpson index, IBD patients had lower TCRbeta diversity than healthy co-twins. Different subtypes (of T cells) could not be told apart from one another.

CDR1 and CDR2 (germline): MNHNS, SASEGT. CDR3 length: 16 residues. Every TCR library used around 3,400 ng of total RNA. Per sample, reverse transcription was split into eight reactions. From its re-call of the 5' RACE reads, TCRdb lists each CDR3 protein once, without DNA. The sample's table shows around 450,000 distinct CDR3 sequences. The TCR was taken from a human donor with ulcerative colitis or Crohn's disease, or a healthy co-twin of an affected twin (not recorded which). Sequencing was carried out using blood. This chain joins TRBV6-1 and TRBJ2-2; TCRdb names TRBD1, which stays unverified in the absence of DNA. The CDR3 loop is CASVKSTGSWAGELFF.